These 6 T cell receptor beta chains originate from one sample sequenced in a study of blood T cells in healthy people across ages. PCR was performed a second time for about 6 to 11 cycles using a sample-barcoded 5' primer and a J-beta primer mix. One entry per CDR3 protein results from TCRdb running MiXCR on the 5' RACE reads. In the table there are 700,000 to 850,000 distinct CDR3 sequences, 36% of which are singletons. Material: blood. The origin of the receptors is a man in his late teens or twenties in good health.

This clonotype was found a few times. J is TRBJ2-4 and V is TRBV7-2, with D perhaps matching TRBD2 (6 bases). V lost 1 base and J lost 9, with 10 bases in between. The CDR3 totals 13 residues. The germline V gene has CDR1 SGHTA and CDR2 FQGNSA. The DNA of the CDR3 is TGTGCCAGCAGCTTAGAACAGGAGGGCATTCAGTACTTC. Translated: CASSLEQEGIQYF.

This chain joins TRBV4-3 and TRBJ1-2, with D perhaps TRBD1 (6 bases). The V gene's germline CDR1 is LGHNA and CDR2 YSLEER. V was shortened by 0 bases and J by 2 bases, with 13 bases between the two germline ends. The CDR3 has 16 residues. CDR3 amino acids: CASSQDAGATNYGYTF. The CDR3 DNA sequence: TGCGCCAGCAGCCAAGATGCAGGGGCCACCAACTATGGCTACACCTTC.

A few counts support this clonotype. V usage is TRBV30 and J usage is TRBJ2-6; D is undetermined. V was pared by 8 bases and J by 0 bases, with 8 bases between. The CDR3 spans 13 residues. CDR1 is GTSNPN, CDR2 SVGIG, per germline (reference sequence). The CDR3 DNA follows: TGTGCCCTCCGTAACTCTGGGGCCAACGTCCTGACTTTC. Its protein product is CALRNSGANVLTF.

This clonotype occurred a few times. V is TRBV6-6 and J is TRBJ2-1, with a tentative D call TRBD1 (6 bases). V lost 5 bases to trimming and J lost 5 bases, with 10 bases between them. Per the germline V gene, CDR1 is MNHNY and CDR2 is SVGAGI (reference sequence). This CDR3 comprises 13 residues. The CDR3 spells CASSRTVDNEQFF. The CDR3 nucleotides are TGTGCCAGCAGTCGGACAGTGGACAATGAGCAGTTCTTC.

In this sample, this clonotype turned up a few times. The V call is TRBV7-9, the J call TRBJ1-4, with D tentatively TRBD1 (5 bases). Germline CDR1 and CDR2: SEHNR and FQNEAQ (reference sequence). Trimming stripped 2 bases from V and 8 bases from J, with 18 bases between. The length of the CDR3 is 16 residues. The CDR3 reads CASSLRGDMKGEKLFF. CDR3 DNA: TGTGCCAGCAGCTTAAGGGGAGACATGAAGGGCGAAAAACTGTTTTTT. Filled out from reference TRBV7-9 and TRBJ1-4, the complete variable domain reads DTGVSQNPRHKITKRGQNVTFRCDPISEHNRLYWYRQTLGQGPEFLTYFQNEAQLEKSRLLSDRFSAERPKGSFSTLEIQRTEQGDSAMYLCASSLRGDMKGEKLFFGSGTQLSVL.

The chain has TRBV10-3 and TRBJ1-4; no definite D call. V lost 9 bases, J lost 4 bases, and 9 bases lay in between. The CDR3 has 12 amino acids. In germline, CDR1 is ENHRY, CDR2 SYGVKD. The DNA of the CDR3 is TGTGCCATTGATTTTGGTAATGAAAAACTGTTTTTT. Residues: CAIDFGNEKLFF.